The entry below describes one T cell receptor beta chain. What it recognizes is unknown. The germline gives CDR1 MNHEY, CDR2 SVGAGI. The CDR3 covers 15 residues. V was pared by 7 bases and J by 5 bases, with 10 bases of the junction left unmatched. This entry comes from a study of cytomegalovirus exposure and HLA in healthy donors. Study results and caveats: Rare TCR sequences predominated, though certain public TCRs were found in many donors. Using the classifier, cytomegalovirus status was reportedly diagnosed with high specificity and sensitivity.

From the 120-subject validation cohort, which was separate from the roughly 690-subject first cohort, the donors were drawn. Some clones are missing from TCRdb's copy, which holds only in-frame ones; the method was immunoSEQ multiplex PCR. Counted here are about 360,000 clones, roughly 89% occurring once; the ten biggest clones make up approximately 0.8%. This receptor was identified in a woman aged 18-29 years in good health and CMV-seronegative. The rearrangement uses TRBV6-5 and TRBJ2-2; 7 bases map to TRBD1. The specimen sequenced was PBMCs. CDR3 bases: TGTGCCAGCAAATCGGTGACAGGGCCTACCGGGGAGCTGTTTTTT. It translates to CASKSVTGPTGELFF.